The entry below gives a single TCR beta chain sequence along with its context. The antigen is unknown. The data stem from a study of post-analysis software for immune sequencing data. The wider study: Included among the disease courses, which were recorded for the cohort, were relapsing-remitting, secondary progressive and progressive-relapsing multiple sclerosis.

Study findings and constraints: The F measure placed samples prepared in the same batch into strongly shared clusters. When patients were compared with controls, a handful of TRBV segments were more frequent, TRBV5-6, TRBV5-1 and TRBV20-1 among them. Compared against controls, patients with multiple sclerosis displayed significantly lower normalized Chao1 diversity.

Sequencing libraries made from TCR beta cDNA carried unique molecular identifiers. Input amounts of about 0.95 to 10 million T cells were used. These gave 500,000 or so cDNA molecules, so each molecule approximated one T cell. TCRdb reprocessed the PCR reads via MiXCR and lists one record per CDR3 protein. Here the sample spans 400,000 to 500,000 distinct CDR3 sequences, 30% to 45% being singletons. The junction had 13 bases not matched to a gene; V was cut back by 4 bases and J by 1 base. Germline assignment: CDR1 SGHRS and CDR2 YFSETQ. CDR3 length equals 18 residues. Sample: blood. The TCR was taken from a girl aged 2 to 9 with multiple sclerosis. V usage is TRBV5-1 and J usage is TRBJ2-2; 7 bases match TRBD2. The CDR3 DNA reads as TGCGCCAGCAGCAGCGGGACGTGGGACGCGAGGAACACCGGGGAGCTGTTTTTT. Translated, it gives CASSSGTWDARNTGELFF. The variable domain in full, completed from reference TRBV5-1 and TRBJ2-2, reads KAGVTQTPRYLIKTRGQQVTLSCSPISGHRSVSWYQQTPGQGLQFLFEYFSETQRNKGNFPGRFSGRQFSNSRSEMNVSTLELGDSALYLCASSSGTWDARNTGELFFGEGSRLTVL.